This TCR beta chain was captured by sequencing in a study of Graves' ophthalmopathy and Graves' hyperthyroidism. V gave up 3 bases and J gave up 8 bases, with 11 bases separating them. CDR3 size: 14 residues. The sample holds many counts of this clonotype. What it recognizes is unknown. Beta-chain TCR CDR3 regions were amplified from RNA transcripts. An initial RT-PCR round employing HTBI primers preceded a second-round multiplex PCR. TCRdb itself ran the multiplex PCR reads through MiXCR, one entry per CDR3 protein. The repertoire holds about 390,000 distinct CDR3 sequences, with 15% as singletons. Ophthalmopathy absent within 18 months of follow-up marked hyperthyroidism as stable. Study results and limitations: Blood also contained most of the expanded thyroid clonotypes above 0.001 frequency. An 81.08% specificity and nearly 90% sensitivity were achieved by a 13-signature model that separated ophthalmopathy from stable hyperthyroidism. The model's prediction of ophthalmopathy progression had just over 70% sensitivity and 72% to 80% specificity.

The chain links TRBV12-3 or TRBV12-4 to TRBJ1-6; perhaps TRBD1 as D (6 bases). Sequencing was performed on peripheral blood. The source of this sequence is a woman aged 18-29 years with stable Graves' hyperthyroidism. The chain's CDR3 is CASSLGGTYSPLHF. CDR3 DNA: TGTGCCAGCAGTTTGGGGGGCACCTATTCACCCCTCCACTTT.